The rows below give T cell receptor beta chains drawn from one sample of a study. One entry per CDR3 protein results from TCRdb running MiXCR on the multiplex PCR reads. The sample holds 1,200 or so distinct CDR3 sequences, 20% seen once. What was sequenced was Tregs sorted from blood. These receptors all come from a female donor with breast cancer. Both conserved end residues are trimmed from each CDR3. D genes are given only for firm matches.

>TRBD1|TRBJ1-2|TRBV12-3/TRBV12-4
ASSFLTGTSYT
>TRBD1|TRBJ1-2|TRBV12-3/TRBV12-4
ASGDRGGYT
>.|TRBJ1-2|TRBV12-3/TRBV12-4
ASSHSTGIRNYGYT
>TRBD1|TRBJ1-2|TRBV12-3/TRBV12-4
ASSSGTGRPGYT
>.|TRBJ1-2|TRBV12-3/TRBV12-4
ASSFPPVQGTYGYT
>TRBD1|TRBJ1-2|TRBV12-3/TRBV12-4
ASRLTGELVDT
>.|TRBJ1-2|TRBV12-3/TRBV12-4
ANSPTENYGYT
>TRBD1|TRBJ1-2|TRBV12-3/TRBV12-4
ASSPTSYRGSYGYT
>.|TRBJ1-2|TRBV12-3/TRBV12-4
ATGTLPIYGYT
>.|TRBJ1-2|TRBV12-3/TRBV12-4
ASSFSAGTGYT
>.|TRBJ1-2|TRBV12-3/TRBV12-4
ASSPDGNYGYT
>.|TRBJ1-2|TRBV12-3/TRBV12-4
ASSPGLNGYT
>TRBD1|TRBJ1-2|TRBV12-3/TRBV12-4
ASSLPGQGNYGYT
>.|TRBJ1-2|TRBV12-3/TRBV12-4
ASTRFNYGYT
>.|TRBJ1-2|TRBV12-3/TRBV12-4
ASKTFGEDYGYT
>.|TRBJ1-2|TRBV12-3/TRBV12-4
ASSLLGGGYT
>.|TRBJ1-2|TRBV12-3/TRBV12-4
ASSIANYGYT
>.|TRBJ1-2|TRBV12-3/TRBV12-4
ASTLGGIGGYT
>TRBD1|TRBJ1-2|TRBV12-3/TRBV12-4
ASSGQGHGYT
>.|TRBJ1-2|TRBV12-3/TRBV12-4
ASSLLSYYGYT
>.|TRBJ1-2|TRBV12-3/TRBV12-4
ASSFLGDGYGYT
>.|TRBJ1-2|TRBV12-3/TRBV12-4
ASVPRTSYGYT
>.|TRBJ1-2|TRBV12-3/TRBV12-4
ASSYAGYT
>TRBD1|TRBJ1-2|TRBV12-3/TRBV12-4
ASSLVKTGLVGYT
>.|TRBJ1-2|TRBV12-3/TRBV12-4
ASTAGPRGPGRYGYT
>.|TRBJ1-2|TRBV12-3/TRBV12-4
ASSLDGTNYGYT
>.|TRBJ1-2|TRBV12-3/TRBV12-4
ASSRTICYT
>.|TRBJ1-2|TRBV12-3/TRBV12-4
ASSLSGAGYT
>.|TRBJ1-2|TRBV12-3/TRBV12-4
ASSLGGDYGYT
>.|TRBJ1-2|TRBV12-3/TRBV12-4
ASSLGGIAFGYT
>.|TRBJ1-2|TRBV12-3/TRBV12-4
ASSSSGANYGYT
>.|TRBJ1-2|TRBV12-3/TRBV12-4
ASSFGSWGYT
>.|TRBJ1-2|TRBV12-3/TRBV12-4
ASRPTGVYGYT
>.|TRBJ1-2|TRBV12-3/TRBV12-4
ASSLPGMGYT
>.|TRBJ1-2|TRBV12-3/TRBV12-4
ASGKTTEGYT
>.|TRBJ1-2|TRBV12-3/TRBV12-4
ASSPGDGIT
>.|TRBJ1-2|TRBV12-3/TRBV12-4
ASSLHLPSYGYT
>.|TRBJ1-2|TRBV12-3/TRBV12-4
ASSLFQVSYGYT
>.|TRBJ1-2|TRBV12-3/TRBV12-4
ASSFGPSGYT
>.|TRBJ1-2|TRBV12-3/TRBV12-4
ASRLTDAYGYT
>TRBD1|TRBJ1-2|TRBV12-3/TRBV12-4
ASSNPGQGGGYT
>.|TRBJ1-2|TRBV12-3/TRBV12-4
ASSLGGFGYT
>TRBD1|TRBJ1-2|TRBV12-3/TRBV12-4
ASSRTGAHGYT
>TRBD1|TRBJ1-2|TRBV12-3/TRBV12-4
ASSFGQGRGYT
>TRBD1|TRBJ1-2|TRBV12-3/TRBV12-4
ASSRDRGNYGYT
>.|TRBJ1-2|TRBV12-3/TRBV12-4
ASSSHRDGYT
>.|TRBJ1-2|TRBV12-3/TRBV12-4
ASSLSGSAYGYT
>.|TRBJ1-2|TRBV12-3/TRBV12-4
ASSLTGVSHGYT
>.|TRBJ1-2|TRBV12-3/TRBV12-4
ASSRSGTLYGYT
>.|TRBJ1-2|TRBV12-3/TRBV12-4
ASSVTEGYGYT
>TRBD1|TRBJ1-2|TRBV12-3/TRBV12-4
ASRPGTDFGYT
>.|TRBJ1-2|TRBV12-3/TRBV12-4
ASSSLGDGYT
>.|TRBJ1-2|TRBV12-3/TRBV12-4
ASSFSRLYGYT
>.|TRBJ1-2|TRBV12-3/TRBV12-4
ASSPGGVFSRGYT